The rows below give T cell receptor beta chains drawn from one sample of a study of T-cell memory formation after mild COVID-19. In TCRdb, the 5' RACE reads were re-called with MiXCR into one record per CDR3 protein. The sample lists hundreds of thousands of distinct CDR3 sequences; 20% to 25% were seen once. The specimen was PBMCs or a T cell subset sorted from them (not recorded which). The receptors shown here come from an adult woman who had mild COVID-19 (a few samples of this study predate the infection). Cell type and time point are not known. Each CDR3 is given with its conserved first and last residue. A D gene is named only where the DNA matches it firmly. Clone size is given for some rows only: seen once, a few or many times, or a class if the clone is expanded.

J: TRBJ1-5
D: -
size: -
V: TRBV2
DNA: TGTGCCAGCAGTGGAGCTGGACAGAACAATCAGCCCCAGCATTTT
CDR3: CASSGAGQNNQPQHF

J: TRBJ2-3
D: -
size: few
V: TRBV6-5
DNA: TGTGCCAGCGGGTATGATACAGATACGCAGTATTTT
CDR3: CASGYDTDTQYF

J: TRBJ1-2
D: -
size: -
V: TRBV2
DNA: TGTGCCAGCAGTTATCGGTACGGCTACACCTTC
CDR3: CASSYRYGYTF

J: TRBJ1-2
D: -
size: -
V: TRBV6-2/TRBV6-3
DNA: TGTGCCAGCAGGCGGGCCCTGGGGAGCTATGGCTACACCTTC
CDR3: CASRRALGSYGYTF

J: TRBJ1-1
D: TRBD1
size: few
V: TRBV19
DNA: TGTGCCAGTAGTTCCGGGACAGGGTCGAACACTGAAGCTTTCTTT
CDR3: CASSSGTGSNTEAFF

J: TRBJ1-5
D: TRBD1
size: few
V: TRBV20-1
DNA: TGCAGTGCGCGGGACAGCCGGCTTTACCAGCCCCAGCATTTT
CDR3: CSARDSRLYQPQHF

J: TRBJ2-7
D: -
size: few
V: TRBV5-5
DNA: TGTGCCAGCAGCTCGGGTAGGGTCTACGAGCAGTACTTC
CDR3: CASSSGRVYEQYF

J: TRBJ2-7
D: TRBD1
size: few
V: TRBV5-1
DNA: TGCGCCAGCAGCTTCGGGACAGGGTCAGGCTACGAGCAGTACTTC
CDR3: CASSFGTGSGYEQYF

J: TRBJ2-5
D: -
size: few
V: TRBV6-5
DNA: TGTGCCAGCAGTCCCGCCGGTGGGGGCTCCGCTTGGCAAGAGACCCAGTACTTC
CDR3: CASSPAGGGSAWQETQYF

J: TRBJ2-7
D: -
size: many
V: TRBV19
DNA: TGTGCCAGTAGTATCGCGGGATACGAGCAGTACTTC
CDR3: CASSIAGYEQYF

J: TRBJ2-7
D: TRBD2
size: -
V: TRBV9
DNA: TGTGCCAGCAGCGTAGGTAGCGGGGGGCCGGGCTACGAGCAGTACTTC
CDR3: CASSVGSGGPGYEQYF

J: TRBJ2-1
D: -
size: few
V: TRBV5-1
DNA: TGCGCCAGCAGCTTAGGTATGGCCGATTCCTACAATGAGCAGTTCTTC
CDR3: CASSLGMADSYNEQFF

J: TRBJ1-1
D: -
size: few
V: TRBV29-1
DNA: TGCAGCACCCCCCGGACAGCGTTGTTT
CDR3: CSTPRTALF

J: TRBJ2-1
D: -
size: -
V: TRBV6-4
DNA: TGTGCCAGCAGTGACTCGGGGGGCGATTACAATGAGCAGTTCTTC
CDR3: CASSDSGGDYNEQFF

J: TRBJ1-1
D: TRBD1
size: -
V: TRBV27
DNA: TGTGCCAGCAGTCGAACAGGGGTGATTATGAACACTGAAGCTTTCTTT
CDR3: CASSRTGVIMNTEAFF

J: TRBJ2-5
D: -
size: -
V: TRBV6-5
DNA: TGTGCCAGCAGTTGGAGCTATAAAGAGACCCAGTACTTC
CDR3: CASSWSYKETQYF

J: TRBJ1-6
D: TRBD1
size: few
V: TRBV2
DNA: TGTGCCGGAAAGGACAGGGGCATATCACCCCTCCACTTT
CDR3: CAGKDRGISPLHF

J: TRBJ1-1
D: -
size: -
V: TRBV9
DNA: TGTGCCAGCAGCGTAGAGGGGGACATCTCGGGCACTGAAGCTTTCTTT
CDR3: CASSVEGDISGTEAFF

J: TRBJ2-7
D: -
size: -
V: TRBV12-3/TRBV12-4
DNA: TGTGCCAGCAGTAGAGGGCAGGGGGGCGAGCAGTACTTC
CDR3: CASSRGQGGEQYF

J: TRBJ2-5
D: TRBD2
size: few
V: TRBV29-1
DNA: TGCAGCGTTGGCTCTCCTAGCGGTGGTATTCAGACCCAGTACTTC
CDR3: CSVGSPSGGIQTQYF

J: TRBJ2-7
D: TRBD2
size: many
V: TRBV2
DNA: TGTGCATCTACTAGCGGGGTGTCCTACGAGCAGTACTTC
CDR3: CASTSGVSYEQYF

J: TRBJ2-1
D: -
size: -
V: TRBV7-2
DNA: TGTGCCAGCAGCTTAGATATTAGTATCCACAATGAGCAGTTCTTC
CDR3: CASSLDISIHNEQFF

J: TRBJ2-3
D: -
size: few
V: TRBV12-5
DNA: TGTGCTAGTGGTTTGGGAATAGTTCAGGGGAGCACAGATACGCAGTATTTT
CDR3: CASGLGIVQGSTDTQYF

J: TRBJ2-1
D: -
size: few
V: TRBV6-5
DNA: TGTGCCAGCCGATTCGGATACAATGAGCAGTTCTTC
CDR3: CASRFGYNEQFF

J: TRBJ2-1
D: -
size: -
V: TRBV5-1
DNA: TGCGCCAGCAGCTTGACAGGGTCGGACTACAATGAGCAGTTCTTC
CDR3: CASSLTGSDYNEQFF

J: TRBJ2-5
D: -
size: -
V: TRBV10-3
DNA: TGTGCCATCCGTCAGGGGTTGGAAGAGACCCAGTACTTC
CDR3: CAIRQGLEETQYF

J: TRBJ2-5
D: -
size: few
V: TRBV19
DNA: TGTGCCAGTCTAAAACCCGAAGAGACCCAGTACTTC
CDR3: CASLKPEETQYF

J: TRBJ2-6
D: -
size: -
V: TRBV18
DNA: TGTGCCAGCTCACCCTCCGGGCCACCTTCCAACGTCCTGACTTTC
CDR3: CASSPSGPPSNVLTF

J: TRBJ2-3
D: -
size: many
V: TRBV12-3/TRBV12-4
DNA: TGTGCCAGCAGTTTGCAGGGTTCCACAGATACGCAGTATTTT
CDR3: CASSLQGSTDTQYF

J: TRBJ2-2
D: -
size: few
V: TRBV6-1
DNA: TGTGCCAGCAGTTCCAGCTCCCTATATCCCGGGGAGCTGTTTTTT
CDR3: CASSSSSLYPGELFF

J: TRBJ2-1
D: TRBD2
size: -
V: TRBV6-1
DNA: TGTGCCAGCACCCTAACTAGCGGGGGGTTCAATGAGCAGTTCTTC
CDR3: CASTLTSGGFNEQFF

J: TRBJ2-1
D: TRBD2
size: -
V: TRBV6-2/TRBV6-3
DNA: TGTGCCACCGCCTTGGCGGGAGTCCCCTACAATGAGCAGTTCTTC
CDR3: CATALAGVPYNEQFF

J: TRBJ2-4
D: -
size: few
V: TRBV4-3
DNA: TGCGCCAGCAGCCAAGACTGGGGGGCCGCCAAAAACATTCAGTACTTC
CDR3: CASSQDWGAAKNIQYF

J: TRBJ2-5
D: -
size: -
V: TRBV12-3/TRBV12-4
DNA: TGTGCCAGCAGCCCTGAGGGGAGGGAGACCCAGTACTTC
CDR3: CASSPEGRETQYF

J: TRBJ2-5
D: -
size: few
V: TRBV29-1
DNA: TGCAGCGTCGATCACGGACCTCAAGAGACCCAGTACTTC
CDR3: CSVDHGPQETQYF

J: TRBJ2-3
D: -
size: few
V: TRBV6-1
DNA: TGTGCCAGCAGTTCCGGACCTGGGAATACGCAGTATTTT
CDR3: CASSSGPGNTQYF

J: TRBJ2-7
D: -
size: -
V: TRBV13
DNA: TGTGCCAGCAGCTTTGCGGGGCCAAGGCGGAACGAGCAGTACTTC
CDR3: CASSFAGPRRNEQYF

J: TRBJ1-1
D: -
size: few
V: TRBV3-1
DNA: TGTGCCAGCAGCCAAGCAGGGGACTGGGCTTTCTTT
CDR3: CASSQAGDWAFF

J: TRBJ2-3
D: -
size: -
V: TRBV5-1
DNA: TGCGCCAGCAGCTATGGGGACTCCACGCAGTATTTT
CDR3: CASSYGDSTQYF

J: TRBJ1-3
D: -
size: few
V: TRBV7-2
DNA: TGTGCCAGCCCCCCTGGAAAAGGAGTCTCTGGAAACACCATATATTTT
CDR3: CASPPGKGVSGNTIYF

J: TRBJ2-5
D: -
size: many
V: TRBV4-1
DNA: TGCGCCAGCAGCCAAGATCGGGGGGGACAGCAAGAGACCCAGTACTTC
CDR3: CASSQDRGGQQETQYF

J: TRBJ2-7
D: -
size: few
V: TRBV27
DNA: TGTGCCAGCATGCTGCTGGTCGCCTACGAGCAGTACTTC
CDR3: CASMLLVAYEQYF